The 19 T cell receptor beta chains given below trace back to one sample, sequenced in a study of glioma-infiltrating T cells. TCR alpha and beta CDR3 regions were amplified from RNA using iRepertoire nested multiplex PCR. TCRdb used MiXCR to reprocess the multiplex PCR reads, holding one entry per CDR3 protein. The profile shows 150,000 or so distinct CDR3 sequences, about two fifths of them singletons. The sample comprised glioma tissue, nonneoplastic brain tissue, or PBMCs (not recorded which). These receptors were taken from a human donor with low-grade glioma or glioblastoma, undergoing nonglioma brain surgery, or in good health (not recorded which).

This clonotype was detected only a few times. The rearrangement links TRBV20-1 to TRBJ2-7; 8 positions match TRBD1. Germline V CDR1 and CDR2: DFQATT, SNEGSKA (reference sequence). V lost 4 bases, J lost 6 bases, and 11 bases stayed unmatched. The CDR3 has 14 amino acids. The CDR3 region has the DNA TGCAGTGCTAATACTGGGACAGGAGGTGTCGAGCAGTACTTC. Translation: CSANTGTGGVEQYF.

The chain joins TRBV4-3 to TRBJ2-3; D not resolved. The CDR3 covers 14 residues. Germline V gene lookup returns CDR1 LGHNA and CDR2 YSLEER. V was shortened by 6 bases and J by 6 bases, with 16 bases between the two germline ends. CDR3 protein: CASSQTSSSDTQYF. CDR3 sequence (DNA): TGCGCCAGCAGTCAGACTTCCTCCAGCGATACGCAGTATTTT.

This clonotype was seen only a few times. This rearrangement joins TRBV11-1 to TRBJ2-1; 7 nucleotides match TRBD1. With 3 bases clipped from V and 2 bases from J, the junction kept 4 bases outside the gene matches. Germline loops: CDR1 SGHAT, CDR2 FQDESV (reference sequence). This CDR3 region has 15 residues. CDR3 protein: CASSFIGQAYNEQFF. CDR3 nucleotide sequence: TGTGCCAGCAGCTTTATAGGACAGGCCTACAATGAGCAGTTCTTC.

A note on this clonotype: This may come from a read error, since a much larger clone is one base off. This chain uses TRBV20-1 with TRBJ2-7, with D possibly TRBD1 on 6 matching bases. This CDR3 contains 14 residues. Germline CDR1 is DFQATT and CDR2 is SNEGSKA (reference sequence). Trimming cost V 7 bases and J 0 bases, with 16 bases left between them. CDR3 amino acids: CSVPQDRNSYEQYF. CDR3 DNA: TGCAGTGTCCCCCAGGACAGAAACTCCTACGAGCAGTACTTC.

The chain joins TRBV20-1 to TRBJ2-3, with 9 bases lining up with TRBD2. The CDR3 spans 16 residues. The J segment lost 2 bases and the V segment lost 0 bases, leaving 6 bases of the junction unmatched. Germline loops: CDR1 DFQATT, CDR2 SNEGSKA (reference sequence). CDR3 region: CSARDWPSGITDTQYF. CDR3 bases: TGCAGTGCTAGAGATTGGCCTAGCGGGATCACAGATACGCAGTATTTT.

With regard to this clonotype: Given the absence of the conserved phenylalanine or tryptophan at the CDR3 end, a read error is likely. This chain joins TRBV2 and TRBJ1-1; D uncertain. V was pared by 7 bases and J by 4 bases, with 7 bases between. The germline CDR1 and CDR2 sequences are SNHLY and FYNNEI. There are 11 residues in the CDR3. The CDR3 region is CASNRITEAFL. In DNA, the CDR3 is TGTGCCAGCAACCGAATCACTGAAGCTTTCCTT.

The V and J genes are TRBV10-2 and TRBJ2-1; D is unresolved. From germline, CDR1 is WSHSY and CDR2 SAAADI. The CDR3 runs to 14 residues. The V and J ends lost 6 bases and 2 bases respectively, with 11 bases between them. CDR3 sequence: CASRGLATYNEQFF. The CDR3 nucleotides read TGCGCCAGCAGGGGTTTAGCTACCTACAATGAGCAGTTCTTC.

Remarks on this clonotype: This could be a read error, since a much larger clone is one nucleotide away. The CDR3 region is CASSQDPHTEAFF. CDR3 DNA: TGCGCCAGCAGCCAAGACCCTCACACTGAAGCTTTCTTT. This chain connects TRBV4-3 to TRBJ1-1; D remains ambiguous. The CDR3 has 13 amino acids. Trimming pared 0 bases from V and 3 bases from J, leaving 5 bases between. Germline V gene sequence: CDR1 LGHNA, CDR2 YSLEER.

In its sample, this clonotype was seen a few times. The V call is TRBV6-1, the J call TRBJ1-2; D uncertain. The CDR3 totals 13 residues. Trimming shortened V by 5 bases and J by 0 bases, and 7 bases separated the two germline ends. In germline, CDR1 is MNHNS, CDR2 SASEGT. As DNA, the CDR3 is TGTGCCAGCAGTACATATTCTAACTATGGCTACACCTTC. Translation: CASSTYSNYGYTF.

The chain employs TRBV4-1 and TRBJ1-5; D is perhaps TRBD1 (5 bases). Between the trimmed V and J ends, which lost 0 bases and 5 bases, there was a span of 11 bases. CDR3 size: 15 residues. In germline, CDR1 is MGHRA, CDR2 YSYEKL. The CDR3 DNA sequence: TGCGCCAGCAGCCAAGATCGGGGCAGCTATCAGCCCCAGCATTTT. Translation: CASSQDRGSYQPQHF.

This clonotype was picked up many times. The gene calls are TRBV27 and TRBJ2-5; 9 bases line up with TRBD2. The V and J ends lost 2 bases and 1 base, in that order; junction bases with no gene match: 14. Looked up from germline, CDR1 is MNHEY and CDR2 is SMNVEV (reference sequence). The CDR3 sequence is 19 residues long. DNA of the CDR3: TGTGCCAGCAGTTTACGGTTAGCGGGAGTTGTTGGCCCCCAAGAGACCCAGTACTTC. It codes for CASSLRLAGVVGPQETQYF.

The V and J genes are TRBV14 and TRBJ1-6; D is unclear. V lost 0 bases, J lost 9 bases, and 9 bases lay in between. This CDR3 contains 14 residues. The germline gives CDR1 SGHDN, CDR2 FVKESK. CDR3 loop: CASSQDTPGSPLHF. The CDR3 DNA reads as TGTGCCAGCAGCCAAGACACTCCGGGTTCACCCCTCCACTTT.

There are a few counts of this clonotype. The chain's CDR3 is CASSLEGPGTEAFF. The CDR3 DNA sequence: TGTGCCAGCAGCTTAGAGGGACCGGGGACTGAAGCTTTCTTT. This chain links TRBV7-6 with TRBJ1-1, with D possibly matching TRBD1 (5 bases). The CDR3 sequence is 14 residues long. Trimming shortened V by 1 base and J by 5 bases, and 11 bases separated the two germline ends. Germline V gives CDR1 SGHVS, CDR2 FNYEAQ.

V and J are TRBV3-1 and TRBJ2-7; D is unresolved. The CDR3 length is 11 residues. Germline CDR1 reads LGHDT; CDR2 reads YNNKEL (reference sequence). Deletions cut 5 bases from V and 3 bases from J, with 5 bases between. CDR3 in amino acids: CASSIGYEQYF. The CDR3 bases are TGTGCCAGCAGCATCGGCTACGAGCAGTACTTC.

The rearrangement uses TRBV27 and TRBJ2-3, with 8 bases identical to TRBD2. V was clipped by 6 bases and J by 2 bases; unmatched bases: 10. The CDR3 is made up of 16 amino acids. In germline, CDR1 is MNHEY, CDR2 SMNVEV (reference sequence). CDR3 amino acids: CASSRASGSDTDTQYF. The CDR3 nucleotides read TGTGCCAGCAGCCGTGCAAGCGGGAGTGACACAGATACGCAGTATTTT.

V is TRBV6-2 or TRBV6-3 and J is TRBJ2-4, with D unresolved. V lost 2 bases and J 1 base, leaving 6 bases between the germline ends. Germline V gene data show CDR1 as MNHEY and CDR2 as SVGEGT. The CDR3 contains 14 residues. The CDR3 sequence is CASSYAQAKNIQYF. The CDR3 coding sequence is TGTGCCAGCAGTTACGCTCAGGCCAAAAACATTCAGTACTTC.

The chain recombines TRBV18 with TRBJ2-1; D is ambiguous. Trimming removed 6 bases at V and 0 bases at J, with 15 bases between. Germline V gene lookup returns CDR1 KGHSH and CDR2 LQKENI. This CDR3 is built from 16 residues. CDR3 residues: CASSLRGFNSYNEQFF. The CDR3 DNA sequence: TGTGCCAGCTCCCTTCGTGGCTTTAACTCCTACAATGAGCAGTTCTTC.

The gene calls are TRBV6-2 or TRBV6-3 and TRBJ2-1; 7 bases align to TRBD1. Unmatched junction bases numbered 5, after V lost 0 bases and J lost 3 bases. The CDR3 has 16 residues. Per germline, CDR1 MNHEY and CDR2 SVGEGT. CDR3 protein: CASSYSRPGGYNEQFF. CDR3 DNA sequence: TGTGCCAGCAGTTACTCTCGCCCAGGGGGCTACAATGAGCAGTTCTTC.

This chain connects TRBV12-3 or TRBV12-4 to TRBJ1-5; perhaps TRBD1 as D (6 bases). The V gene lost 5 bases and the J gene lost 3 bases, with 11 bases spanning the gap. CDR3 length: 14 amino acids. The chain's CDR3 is CASSPGQYNQPQHF. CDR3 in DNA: TGTGCCAGCAGTCCCGGACAGTACAATCAGCCCCAGCATTTT.